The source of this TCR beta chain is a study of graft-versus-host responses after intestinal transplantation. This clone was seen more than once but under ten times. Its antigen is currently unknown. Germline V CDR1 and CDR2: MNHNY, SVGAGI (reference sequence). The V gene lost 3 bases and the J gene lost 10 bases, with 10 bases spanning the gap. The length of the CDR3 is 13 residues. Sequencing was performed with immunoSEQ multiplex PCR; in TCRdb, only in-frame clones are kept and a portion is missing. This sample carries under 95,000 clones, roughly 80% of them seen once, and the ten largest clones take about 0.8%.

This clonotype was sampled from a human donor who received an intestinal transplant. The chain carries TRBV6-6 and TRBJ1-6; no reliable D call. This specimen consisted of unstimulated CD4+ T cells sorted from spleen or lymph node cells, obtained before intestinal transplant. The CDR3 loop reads CASSYQVESPLHF. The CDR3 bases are TGTGCCAGCAGTTATCAGGTTGAATCACCCCTCCACTTT.